This T cell receptor beta chain came from a study of cytomegalovirus exposure and HLA in healthy donors listed by TCRdb under 2017. In terms of the full investigation: In an earlier analysis of 450 to 750 of the donors, under 300 Gb of sequence data and just under 120 million unique TCR beta sequences from roughly 200 million T cells were reported. Donor age, sex, ethnicity and CMV serostatus were collected together with the repertoire data. Along with the approximately 600-subject first cohort, a separate validation cohort of 120 different subjects was used. HLA typing covered class I and class II loci at four-digit resolution. Among around 400 genotyped donors of the cohort, an average of approximately 200,000 unique TCR beta nucleotide sequences was sequenced per donor, of which about 18% were non-productive. Genome-wide SNP genotypes for about 65% of the roughly 670 donors were used in a later genetic analysis, which treated that subset as a discovery cohort. The genetic ancestry cluster associated with self-reported Caucasian donors included over 65% of the 398 genotyped donors. The number of typed donors differed by locus: about 620-630 for A, B, C, DRB1 and DQB1; 522 for DQA1; fewer than 610 for DPA1; and around 450 for DPB1. Every discovery cohort repertoire had been produced on one sequencing platform. Using immunosequencing, the study profiled T cell repertoires from 500 to 800 subjects and related those repertoires to cytomegalovirus serostatus. To study patterns of TCR occurrence, a later analysis re-analyzed previously published TCR beta repertoires from 666 donors and added high-resolution HLA genotyping. Because of strong linkage in the cohort, roughly 5 DR-DQ haplotypes were treated as single units for association and clustering. An early release covering roughly 640 HLA-typed donors comprised approximately 300 gigabases of sequencing data and approximately 80 million unique TCR sequences. An earlier analysis of approximately 630 of the donors applied high-throughput TCR beta sequencing to assess whether each TCR beta V gene segment acted as functional or pseudogenic. The aim of the study was to test whether cataloging public T cell receptors could identify signatures of past pathogen exposure. To predict cytomegalovirus infection status, the study brought together high-throughput TCR immunosequencing, statistical association of individual TCRs with disease status, and machine learning. The later analysis used no new phenotypic data to find candidate immune exposures, relying instead on TCR beta sequences and their occurrence across donors.

The cohort comprised approximately 700 healthy bone marrow donors. All cohort members were sampled while nominally healthy, although unrecorded immune exposures were likely present. The donor was CMV seronegative and was included in the group of around 320 seronegative cohort members. Each donor provided a peripheral blood sample, and peripheral blood mononuclear cells were used for TCR beta sequencing. The Qiagen DNeasy Blood Extraction Kit was used to extract genomic DNA from the blood cell samples. Study-wide findings and limitations: Most CMV-associated TCR beta chains appeared to be HLA-restricted in a later analysis, and the HLA associations seemed to be driven largely by CMV exposure. The classifier was reported to diagnose cytomegalovirus status with high specificity and sensitivity in both the original cohort and the validation cohort. Some IMGT-functional V segments, including TRBV6-2 and TRBV6-3, could not be distinguished by the 87-base-pair reads and were therefore excluded. Linkage disequilibrium might explain the correlated functional status among segregating V segments, but an unknown experimental factor could not be excluded. According to a later genetic analysis, donors in an Asian-associated ancestry cluster had fewer N-insertions in productive TCRs than the approximately 710-donor mean. CMV serostatus was the only immune exposure information available for the cohort. A further reported finding was that TCR beta sequences accurately predicted the HLA-A and HLA-B alleles for most subjects in the first cohort. Because counts were too low, about 17 rarely observed V segments, including chromosome 9 orphons, were excluded from the earlier analysis of fewer than 650 of the donors. A group of highly shared sequence variants was considered likely to be a technical artifact of the sequencing pipeline. Sequencing depth was assumed to be roughly uniform across donors in the presence/absence analyses, though that assumption may not hold. A total of about 150 TCR beta chains were listed by the study as associated with cytomegalovirus. In vitro tests confirmed that a few of the cytomegalovirus-associated TCR beta chains recognize cytomegalovirus antigens. This cohort had only TCR beta chains sequenced, and the lack of alpha or paired-chain data limited which features could be detected. Because HLA typing was unavailable for some donors at each locus, only the typed subset was used in association tests. An association between a missense DCLRE1C variant and V-gene and J-gene trimming of TCR beta chains was found in a later genetic analysis and replicated in an independent cohort. Strong co-occurrence of HLA alleles, especially DR and DQ, made assigning TCR associations to individual alleles difficult. According to the authors, the approach could potentially be generalized to other disease states and immunological phenotypes. Specific HLA alleles were associated with over 15,000 TCR beta sequences at a false discovery rate of 0.05 in a later analysis. According to a later analysis, TCR association rates differed among HLA loci, with DRB1 alleles showing the most associated TCRs and HLA-C alleles showing the fewest. Compared with equally common non-associated chains, HLA-associated TCR beta chains in a later analysis were more clonally expanded and had lower generation probabilities. Across donors, most TCR sequences were observed very rarely, whereas some public TCRs were present in many individuals. Several of the top co-occurrence clusters appeared to be linked to parvovirus B19, influenza, CMV and Epstein-Barr virus, according to a later analysis. In an earlier analysis of 587 of the donors, most TCR beta V segments appeared in productive rearrangements about 87% or about 30% of the time, broadly matching IMGT annotations.

Libraries were built with the immunoSEQ multiplex PCR assay. For the multiplex PCR, a mixture combining 60 forward primers for TCR Vbeta segments and 13 reverse primers for TCR Jbeta segments was used. Amplification of the CDR3 region of rearranged TCR beta genes was performed with a multiplex PCR assay on genomic DNA. Amplified TCR beta libraries were sequenced as 87-base-pair reads on the Illumina HiSeq System. The original methods were these. In a later analysis, 70 million to 95 million unique TCR beta chains were counted across the 500 to 850 repertoires, and roughly 9.9 million of these chains were shared by at least two donors. A nearest-neighbor algorithm error-corrected the raw reads and collapsed the reads into unique sequences, merging closely related sequences to remove PCR and sequencing errors. To assign V, D and J gene segments, CDR3 sequences were aligned to IMGT reference sequences. For a sequence to be retained, at least a six-nucleotide match to both a V gene segment and a J gene segment was required. A rearrangement was called productive if the CDR3 had no stop codons and remained in frame with V and J, and every other rearrangement was called non-productive. Following IMGT convention, CDR3 was defined as the stretch from the second conserved V-encoded cysteine up to the conserved J-encoded phenylalanine. Sequences without an unambiguous match to a single V gene segment were excluded from the earlier analysis of 450 to 650 of the donors. In an earlier analysis of 450 to 750 of the donors, a V segment was called functional when productive rearrangements were above 56.7%, and segregating when the standard deviation between donors exceeded 5%. To diagnose cytomegalovirus status from the catalog of TCR beta chain sequences, a statistical classification framework was built. In a later analysis, V and J genes were assigned by comparing TCR nucleotide sequences against IMGT/GENE-DB human TR gene sequences. A later analysis assigned CDR3 sequences and most-parsimonious VDJ recombination scenarios with the TCRdist pipeline. In a later analysis, every TCR beta chain was defined by the combination of its CDR3 amino acid sequence and its V-gene family, and reads without a unique V-gene family were dropped. A later analysis removed 500 to 650 highly shared, low-generation-probability nucleotide sequences to deal with suspected cross-contamination and a sequencing artifact. In a later analysis, a clonal expansion index was calculated for each public chain from normalized within-repertoire ranks of inferred template counts. In a later analysis, generation probabilities were computed with a VDJ recombination model fitted to out-of-frame rearrangements, and the resulting probabilities were checked against IGoR. In a later analysis, hypergeometric tests were used to score TCR-TCR, TCR-HLA and TCR-CMV co-occurrence, with a repertoire-size bias correction applied to TCR pairs. False discovery rates were estimated in a later analysis by permuting HLA or CMV assignments 20 times. In a later analysis, co-occurring TCRs were grouped with DBSCAN, and TCRdist sequence similarity was added when clustering was performed within HLA-allele-positive subsets. Repertoires with fewer than 30,000 or more than 120,000 public chains, plus five repertoires with anomalous nucleotide sharing, were excluded from co-occurrence clustering. Sourced from immuneACCESS, this table was stored by TCRdb with only in-frame sequences that have V and J called. A share of the clones is absent; for the studies checked, an unresolved V gene accounts for under half, and the remainder has no known explanation. Clone size and V and J calls were adopted from that table, with D and trimming inferred from the DNA. The sample table on file contains about 130,000 clones. About 2% of the sample is taken by the ten largest.

As concerns this clone: It has no known antigen specificity.

The CDR3 has 16 amino acids, counting the end cysteine and phenylalanine. Only the CDR3 part of the read is kept: 48 bases, read in frame from the first base. The junction shows trimming of 0 bases on V and 9 bases on J, and the gene matches do not reach 11 bases of it. CDR1 is given as MGHRA and CDR2 as YSYEKL, both from the germline V gene. This TCR was recovered from a man in his forties or fifties in good health and CMV-seronegative. The specimen was PBMCs. Recombination joined TRBV4-1 with TRBJ1-5; 7 nucleotides in the junction match TRBD1. In nucleotides, the sequence is TGCGCCAGCAGCCAAGACGGGGTCGCAGGGGGTCGGCCCCAGCATTTT. Its translation is CASSQDGVAGGRPQHF.